This T cell receptor (beta chain) appears in the sequencing data of a study of blood T cells in healthy people across ages. Whole-study results and caveats: TCR beta diversity, measured per million T cells, fell in a roughly linear way with age.

Of note for this clonotype: Its antigen is unidentified.

Then a second PCR, running roughly 7 to 11 cycles, was carried out with a sample-barcoded 5' primer and a J-beta primer mix. TCRdb fed the 5' RACE reads into MiXCR, producing one record per CDR3 protein. The table records about 800,000 distinct CDR3 sequences, 20% to 30% of them present only once. Samples had at least 6 million PBMCs isolated from them. These data are also associated with another study on T cells of mothers and their children. In that study: A few healthy Caucasian mothers, along with their six children, were the donors.

The sample comprised blood. This sequence originates from a boy aged 10-17 years in good health.

The CDR3 protein is CASSQSGGGEQYF. For the CDR3, the DNA is TGTGCCAGCAGCCAATCCGGAGGCGGCGAGCAGTACTTC. The chain links TRBV4-2 to TRBJ2-5; tentatively, D is TRBD2 (5 bases). The end of the DNA aligns better with TRBJ2-7, so the J call may be wrong. CDR3 length equals 13 residues. Germline V CDR1 and CDR2: LGHNA, YNFKEQ.